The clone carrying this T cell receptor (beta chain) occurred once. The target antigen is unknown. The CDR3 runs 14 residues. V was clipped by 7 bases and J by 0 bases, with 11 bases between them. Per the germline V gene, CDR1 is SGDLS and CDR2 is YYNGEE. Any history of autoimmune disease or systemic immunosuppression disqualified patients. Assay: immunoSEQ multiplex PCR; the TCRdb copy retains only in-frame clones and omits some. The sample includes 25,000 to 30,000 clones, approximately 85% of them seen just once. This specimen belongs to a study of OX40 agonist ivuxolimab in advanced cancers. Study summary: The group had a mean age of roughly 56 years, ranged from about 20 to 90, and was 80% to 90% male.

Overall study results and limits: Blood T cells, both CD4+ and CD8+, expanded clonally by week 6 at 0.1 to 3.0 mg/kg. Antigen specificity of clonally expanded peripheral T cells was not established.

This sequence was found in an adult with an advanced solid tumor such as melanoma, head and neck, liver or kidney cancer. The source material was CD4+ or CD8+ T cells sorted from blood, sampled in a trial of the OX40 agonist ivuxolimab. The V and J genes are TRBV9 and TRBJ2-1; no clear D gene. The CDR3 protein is CASASHGSYNEQFF. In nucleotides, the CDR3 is TGTGCCAGCGCCTCCCATGGCTCCTACAATGAGCAGTTCTTC.